The 12 T cell receptor beta chains below come from one sample, sequenced in a study of blood T cell repertoires in COVID-19. Assay used: immunoSEQ multiplex PCR; TCRdb lists only in-frame clones, some missing. The table records under 150,000 clones, 75% to 90% of them present only once. The sequenced sample was peripheral blood. The receptor set was obtained from a human donor in a cohort sampled during active COVID-19.

As concerns this clone: Compared with germline, one end of the junction differs, possibly owing to a read error. The chain combines TRBV7-2 with TRBJ1-5; TRBD1 aligns across 8 bases. Looked up from germline, CDR1 is SGHTA and CDR2 is FQGNSA. CDR3 length: 14 amino acids. The CDR3 sequence is CASSPGTGNRPQHF. CDR3 in DNA: TGTGCCAGCAGCCCAGGGACAGGTAATCGGCCCCAGCATTTT.

This rearrangement joins TRBV15 to TRBJ2-1; 7 bases are a match to TRBD1. The V segment lost 4 bases and the J segment 6 bases; nucleotides outside the gene matches: 0. Germline CDR1 reads LNHNV; CDR2 reads YYDKDF (reference sequence). The CDR3 consists of 12 residues. The CDR3 nucleotides are TGTGCCACCAGCAACAGGGGCAATGAGCAGTTCTTC. Encoded protein: CATSNRGNEQFF.

The chain joins TRBV7-9 to TRBJ2-1; D perhaps matches TRBD2 (7 bases). The CDR3 extends over 17 amino acids. With 5 bases removed from V and 0 bases from J, the gap between germline ends came to 17 bases. CDR1 is SEHNR and CDR2 is FQNEAQ in the germline V gene (reference sequence). The CDR3 reads CASSGGGGPSSYNEQFF. The CDR3 nucleotides read TGTGCCAGCAGCGGAGGGGGGGGACCTAGCTCCTACAATGAGCAGTTCTTC.

The rearrangement joins TRBV7-2 to TRBJ1-2, with D perhaps TRBD1 (5 bases). CDR3 length: 15 residues. The V gene's germline CDR1 is SGHTA and CDR2 FQGNSA. V was shortened by 1 base and J by 2 bases, with 11 bases between the two germline ends. CDR3 in DNA: TGTGCCAGCAGCTTAGTGGTGGGGCAGAACTATGGCTACACCTTC. This gives the protein CASSLVVGQNYGYTF.

In this sample, this clone turned up once. This chain uses TRBV12-3 or TRBV12-4 with TRBJ1-1; D is perhaps TRBD1 (6 bases). The CDR3 covers 13 residues. The germline V and J ends were trimmed by 7 bases and 5 bases, with 14 bases remaining between them. CDR3 protein: CASMEGGVTEAFF. The CDR3 nucleotides read TGTGCCAGCATGGAGGGGGGGGTGACTGAAGCTTTCTTT.

This chain links TRBV6-2 or TRBV6-3 with TRBJ2-7, with D perhaps matching TRBD2 (7 bases). V was shortened by 0 bases and J by 4 bases, with 16 bases between the two germline ends. The CDR3 length is 16 residues. Germline assignment: CDR1 MNHEY and CDR2 SVGEGT. As DNA, the CDR3 is TGTGCCAGCAGTTACTCGACTGGGGGGGCCCATTACGAGCAGTACTTC. This encodes CASSYSTGGAHYEQYF.

The chain recombines TRBV11-2 with TRBJ1-3, with no clear D. The CDR3 runs 12 residues. Germline V gene lookup returns CDR1 SGHAT and CDR2 FQNNGV. V lost 3 bases, J lost 8 bases, and 8 bases lay in between. For the CDR3, the DNA is TGTGCCAGCAGCTTCGACCGGGACACCATATATTTT. Encoded protein: CASSFDRDTIYF.

The chain employs TRBV18 and TRBJ2-5; 8 positions agree with TRBD1. Germline V gives CDR1 KGHSH, CDR2 LQKENI. Trimming took 10 bases from V and 5 from J; bases not matched to a gene: 15. The CDR3 runs to 15 residues. For the CDR3, the DNA is TGTGCCACCCAAATCCAGGGGGCGCTTCGGGAGACCCAGTACTTC. It codes for CATQIQGALRETQYF.

The chain couples TRBV7-2 to TRBJ1-1; D is unclear. V lost 2 bases to trimming and J lost 0 bases, with 7 bases between them. The CDR3 has 14 amino acids. The germline CDR1 and CDR2 sequences are SGHTA and FQGNSA. The CDR3: CASSLPRMNTEAFF. CDR3 DNA: TGTGCCAGCAGCTTACCGAGAATGAACACTGAAGCTTTCTTT. The full variable domain, completed using reference TRBV7-2 and TRBJ1-1, is GAGVSQSPSNKVTEKGKDVELRCDPISGHTALYWYRQSLGQGLEFLIYFQGNSAPDKSGLPSDRFSAERTGGSVSTLTIQRTQQEDSAVYLCASSLPRMNTEAFFGQGTRLTVV.

CDR3 DNA sequence: TGTGCCAGCAGCCTCCGGGGAGGGGGTGAAGCTTTCTTT. As protein: CASSLRGGGEAFF. This rearrangement joins TRBV6-5 to TRBJ1-1; TRBD1 is a possible D gene (6 bases). With 6 bases removed from V and 7 bases from J, the gap between germline ends came to 15 bases. This CDR3 is 13 amino acids long. Germline CDR1 is MNHEY and CDR2 is SVGAGI.

This rearrangement joins TRBV3-1 (or the pseudogene TRBV3-2) to TRBJ2-3, with TRBD2 matching 11 bases. The CDR3 contains 16 residues. Germline loops: CDR1 LGHDT, CDR2 YNNKEL (reference sequence). V lost 3 bases to trimming and J lost 2 bases; unmatched junction nucleotides: 4. The chain's CDR3 is CASSQGTSGPTDTQYF. CDR3 DNA sequence: TGTGCCAGCAGCCAGGGGACTAGCGGCCCCACAGATACGCAGTATTTT.

This sequence joins TRBV5-4 and TRBJ1-4, with D possibly TRBD1 on 6 matching bases. This CDR3 region has 14 residues. V was shortened by 4 bases and J by 3 bases, with 10 bases between the two germline ends. Germline V CDR1 and CDR2: SGHNT, YYREEE (reference sequence). CDR3 nucleotides: TGTGCCAGCAGCGTAAGGGGGTCTAATGAAAAACTGTTTTTT. It translates to CASSVRGSNEKLFF.